This T cell receptor (beta chain) came from a study of T-cell memory formation after mild COVID-19. Study overall: There were largely donor-specific TCR clusters.

This clonotype was counted many times. The antigen is not known. CDR1 is SGHRS, CDR2 YFSETQ, per germline. V was clipped by 0 bases and J by 6 bases, with 10 bases between them. The CDR3 consists of 14 residues. Notes on the study in general: Clones shrinking between day 15 and 85 showed a balanced CD4/CD8 split, and those that grew later tilted toward CD4+. Mostly located in CM and EM were contracting CD4+ clones, with contracting CD8+ clones located in EMRA. Researchers found some responding clones in pre-infection memory, a sign that cross-reactive memory joined.

TCRdb redid the calling of the 5' RACE reads with MiXCR, one entry per CDR3 protein. The sample contains 350,000 to 550,000 distinct CDR3 sequences, over 15% of which appear only once. This sequence was found in a man between 18 and 29 years old who had mild COVID-19 (a few samples of this study predate the infection). Cell type and time point are not known. The V and J genes are TRBV5-1 and TRBJ2-4, with D possibly being TRBD2 (6 bases). The specimen was PBMCs or a T cell subset sorted from them (not recorded which). CDR3 region: CASSLGGDPNIQYF. CDR3 coding DNA: TGCGCCAGCAGCTTGGGCGGGGACCCAAACATTCAGTACTTC.